This T cell receptor beta chain appears in the sequencing data of a study of blood T cell repertoires in COVID-19. About the research overall: The study drew acute and convalescent COVID-19 samples from the United States, Italy and Spain. Sample material is recorded as cDNA or gDNA derived from T cells, B-cell-depleted T cells, or PBMCs.

The V end was cut by 1 base, the J end by 6 bases, with 10 bases between. Germline-derived CDR1 and CDR2 are LGHDT and YNNKEL (reference sequence). CDR3 length: 13 amino acids. Some clones are missing from TCRdb's copy, which holds only in-frame ones; the method was immunoSEQ multiplex PCR. The sample comprises some 140,000 clones, more than 75% of which are singletons, and roughly 13% rests with the top ten. This clone was observed a few times. Specimen: peripheral blood. This chain uses TRBV3-1 (or the pseudogene TRBV3-2) with TRBJ2-7; tentatively, D is TRBD1 (5 bases). The clonotype originates from a man older than 75 with acute or convalescent COVID-19. The CDR3 DNA reads as TGTGCCAGCAGCCAAGCGCGAAGGGGCGAGCAGTACTTC. Translation: CASSQARRGEQYF.